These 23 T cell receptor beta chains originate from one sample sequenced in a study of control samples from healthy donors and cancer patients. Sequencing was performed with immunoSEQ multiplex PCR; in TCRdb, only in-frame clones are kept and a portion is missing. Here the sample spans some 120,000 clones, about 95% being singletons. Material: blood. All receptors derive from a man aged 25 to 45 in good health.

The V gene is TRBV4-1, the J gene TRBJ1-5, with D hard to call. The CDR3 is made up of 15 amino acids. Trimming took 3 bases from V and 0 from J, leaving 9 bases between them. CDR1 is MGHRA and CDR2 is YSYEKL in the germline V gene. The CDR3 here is CASSQIGDSNQPQHF. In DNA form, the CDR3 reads TGCGCCAGCAGCCAGATCGGGGATAGCAATCAGCCCCAGCATTTT.

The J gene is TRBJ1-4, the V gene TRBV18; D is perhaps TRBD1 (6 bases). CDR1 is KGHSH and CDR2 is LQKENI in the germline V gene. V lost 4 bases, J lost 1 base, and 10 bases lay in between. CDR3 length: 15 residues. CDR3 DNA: TGTGCCAGCTCACTCAACAGGGTAACTAATGAAAAACTGTTTTTT. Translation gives CASSLNRVTNEKLFF. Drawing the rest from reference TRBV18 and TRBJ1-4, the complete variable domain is NAGVMQNPRHLVRRRGQEARLRCSPMKGHSHVYWYRQLPEEGLKFMVYLQKENIIDESGMPKERFSAEFPKEGPSILRIQQVVRGDSAAYFCASSLNRVTNEKLFFGSGTQLSVL.

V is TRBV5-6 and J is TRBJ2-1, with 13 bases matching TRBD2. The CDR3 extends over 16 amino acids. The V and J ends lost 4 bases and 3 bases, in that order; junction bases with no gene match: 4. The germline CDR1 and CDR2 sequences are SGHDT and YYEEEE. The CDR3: CASSPTSGGVYNEQFF. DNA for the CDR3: TGTGCCAGCAGCCCTACTAGCGGGGGGGTCTACAATGAGCAGTTCTTC.

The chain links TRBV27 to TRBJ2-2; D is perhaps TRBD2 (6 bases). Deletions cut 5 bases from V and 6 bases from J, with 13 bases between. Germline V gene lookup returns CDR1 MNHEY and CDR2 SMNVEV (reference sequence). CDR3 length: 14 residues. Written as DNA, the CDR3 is TGTGCCAGCAGTCTCTCGGGGGACCCCGGGGAGCTGTTTTTT. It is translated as CASSLSGDPGELFF.

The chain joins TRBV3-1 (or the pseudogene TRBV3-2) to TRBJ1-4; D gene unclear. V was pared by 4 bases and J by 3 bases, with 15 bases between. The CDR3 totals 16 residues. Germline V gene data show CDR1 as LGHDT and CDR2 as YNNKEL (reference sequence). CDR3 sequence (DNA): TGTGCCAGCAGCCCGGGGTCGACTAGGTCTAATGAAAAACTGTTTTTT. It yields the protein CASSPGSTRSNEKLFF.

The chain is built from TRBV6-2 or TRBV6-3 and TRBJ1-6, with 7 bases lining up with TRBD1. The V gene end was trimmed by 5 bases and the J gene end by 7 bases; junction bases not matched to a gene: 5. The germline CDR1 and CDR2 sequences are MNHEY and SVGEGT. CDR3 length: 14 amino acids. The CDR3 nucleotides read TGTGCCAGCAGTACGATGACAGGGAATTCACCCCTCCACTTT. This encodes CASSTMTGNSPLHF.

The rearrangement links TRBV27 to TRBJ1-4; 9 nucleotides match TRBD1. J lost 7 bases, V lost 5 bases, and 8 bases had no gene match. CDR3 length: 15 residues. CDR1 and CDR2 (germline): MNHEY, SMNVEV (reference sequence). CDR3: CASSARTGVGEKLFF. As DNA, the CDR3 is TGTGCCAGCAGTGCCCGGACAGGGGTTGGTGAAAAACTGTTTTTT.

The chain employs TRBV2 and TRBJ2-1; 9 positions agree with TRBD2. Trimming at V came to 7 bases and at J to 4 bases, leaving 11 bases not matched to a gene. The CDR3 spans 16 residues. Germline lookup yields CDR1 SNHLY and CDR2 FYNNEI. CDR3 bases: TGTGCCAGCATTAAGGAAAGCGGGGGGACTTACAATGAGCAGTTCTTC. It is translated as CASIKESGGTYNEQFF.

The CDR3, as DNA: TGTGCCAGCAGCTTAGTGGGGACAGGGGTTACTAGGTTAACCGGGGAGCTGTTTTTT. Its translation is CASSLVGTGVTRLTGELFF. The V call is TRBV7-8, the J call TRBJ2-2; TRBD1 aligns across 10 bases. There are 19 residues in the CDR3. Germline values: CDR1 SGHVS, CDR2 FQNEAQ. Trimming took 1 base from V and 5 from J; bases not matched to a gene: 13.

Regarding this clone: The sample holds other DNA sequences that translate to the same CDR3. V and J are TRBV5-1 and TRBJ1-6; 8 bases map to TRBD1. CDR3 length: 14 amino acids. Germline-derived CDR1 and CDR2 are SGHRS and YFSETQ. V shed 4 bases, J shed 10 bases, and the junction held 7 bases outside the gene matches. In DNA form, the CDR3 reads TGCGCCAGCAGCCTAACAGGGGGGAACTCACCCCTCCACTTT. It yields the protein CASSLTGGNSPLHF. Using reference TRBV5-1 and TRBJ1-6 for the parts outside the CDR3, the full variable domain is KAGVTQTPRYLIKTRGQQVTLSCSPISGHRSVSWYQQTPGQGLQFLFEYFSETQRNKGNFPGRFSGRQFSNSRSEMNVSTLELGDSALYLCASSLTGGNSPLHFGNGTRLTVT.

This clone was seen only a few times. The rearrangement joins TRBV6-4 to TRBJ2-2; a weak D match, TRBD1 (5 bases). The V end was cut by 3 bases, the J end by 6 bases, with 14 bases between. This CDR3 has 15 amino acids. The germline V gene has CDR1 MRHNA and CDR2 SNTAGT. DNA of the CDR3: TGTGCCAGCAGTGAGGCAGGGAAGGAATCCGGGGAGCTGTTTTTT. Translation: CASSEAGKESGELFF.

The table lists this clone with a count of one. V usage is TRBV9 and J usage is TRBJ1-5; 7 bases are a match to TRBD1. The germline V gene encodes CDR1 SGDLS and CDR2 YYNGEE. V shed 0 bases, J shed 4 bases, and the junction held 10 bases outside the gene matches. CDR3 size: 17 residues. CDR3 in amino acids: CASSVVSGGRRNQPQHF. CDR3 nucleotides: TGTGCCAGCAGCGTAGTTTCAGGGGGGAGACGAAATCAGCCCCAGCATTTT.

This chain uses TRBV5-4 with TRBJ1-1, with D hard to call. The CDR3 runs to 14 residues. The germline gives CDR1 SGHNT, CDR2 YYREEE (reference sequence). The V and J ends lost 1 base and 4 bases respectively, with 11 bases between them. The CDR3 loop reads CASSLPGKGTEAFF. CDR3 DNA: TGTGCCAGCAGCTTGCCCGGGAAGGGCACTGAAGCTTTCTTT.

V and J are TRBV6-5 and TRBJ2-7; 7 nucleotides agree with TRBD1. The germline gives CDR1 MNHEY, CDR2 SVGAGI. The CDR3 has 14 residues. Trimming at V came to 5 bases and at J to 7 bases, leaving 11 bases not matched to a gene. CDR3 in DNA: TGTGCCAGCAGTACGCAGGGGGTCTACGAAGAGCAGTACTTC. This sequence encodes CASSTQGVYEEQYF.

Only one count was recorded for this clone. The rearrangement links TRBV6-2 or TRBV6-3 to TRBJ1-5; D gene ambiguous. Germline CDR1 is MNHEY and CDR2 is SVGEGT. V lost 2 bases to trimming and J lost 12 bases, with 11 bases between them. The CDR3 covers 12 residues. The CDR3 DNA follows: TGTGCCAGCAGTTACACGGACGGGCGCCAGCATTTT. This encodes CASSYTDGRQHF.

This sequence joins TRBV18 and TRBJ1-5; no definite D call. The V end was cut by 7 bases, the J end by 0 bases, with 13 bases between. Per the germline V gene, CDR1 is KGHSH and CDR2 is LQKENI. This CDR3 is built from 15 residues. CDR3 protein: CASLQTLGSNQPQHF. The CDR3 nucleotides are TGTGCCAGCTTACAGACATTGGGTAGCAATCAGCCCCAGCATTTT.

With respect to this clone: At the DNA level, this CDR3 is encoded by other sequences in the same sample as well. The CDR3 spells CASSYRGGTEAFF. In DNA form, the CDR3 reads TGTGCCAGCAGTTATAGGGGGGGCACTGAAGCTTTCTTT. The chain employs TRBV6-5 and TRBJ1-1, with D tentatively TRBD1 (6 bases). CDR1 is MNHEY and CDR2 is SVGAGI in the germline V gene. Trimming cost V 3 bases and J 4 bases, with 9 bases left between them. The CDR3 is made up of 13 amino acids.

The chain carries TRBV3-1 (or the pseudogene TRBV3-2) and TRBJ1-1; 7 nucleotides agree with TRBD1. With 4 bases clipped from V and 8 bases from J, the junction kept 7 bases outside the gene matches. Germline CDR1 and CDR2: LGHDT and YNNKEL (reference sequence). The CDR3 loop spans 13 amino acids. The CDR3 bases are TGTGCCAGCAGCCTCGGACAGGCCGGCGAAGCTTTCTTT. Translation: CASSLGQAGEAFF.

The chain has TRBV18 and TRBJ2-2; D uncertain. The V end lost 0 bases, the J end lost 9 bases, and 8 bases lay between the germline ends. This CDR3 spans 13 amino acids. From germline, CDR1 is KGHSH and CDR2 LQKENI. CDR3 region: CASSPPTSRELFF. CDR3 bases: TGTGCCAGCTCACCACCGACGTCCCGGGAGCTGTTTTTT.

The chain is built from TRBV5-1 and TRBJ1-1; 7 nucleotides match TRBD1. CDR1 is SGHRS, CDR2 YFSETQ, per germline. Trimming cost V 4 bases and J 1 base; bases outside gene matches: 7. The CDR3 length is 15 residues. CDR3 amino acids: CASSPTGQPNTEAFF. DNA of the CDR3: TGCGCCAGCAGCCCGACGGGACAGCCGAACACTGAAGCTTTCTTT.

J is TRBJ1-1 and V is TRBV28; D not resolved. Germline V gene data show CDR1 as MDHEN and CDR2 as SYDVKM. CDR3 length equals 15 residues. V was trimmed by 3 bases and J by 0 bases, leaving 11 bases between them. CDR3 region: CASSFFQHMNTEAFF. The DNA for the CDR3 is TGTGCCAGCAGTTTTTTTCAGCACATGAACACTGAAGCTTTCTTT.

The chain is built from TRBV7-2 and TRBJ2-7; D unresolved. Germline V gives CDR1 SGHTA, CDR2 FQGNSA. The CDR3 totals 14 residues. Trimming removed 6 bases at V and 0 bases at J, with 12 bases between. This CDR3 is CASSYDSHSYEQYF. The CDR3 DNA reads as TGTGCCAGCAGTTATGACTCCCACTCCTACGAGCAGTACTTC. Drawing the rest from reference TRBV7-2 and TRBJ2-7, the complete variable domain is GAGVSQSPSNKVTEKGKDVELRCDPISGHTALYWYRQSLGQGLEFLIYFQGNSAPDKSGLPSDRFSAERTGGSVSTLTIQRTQQEDSAVYLCASSYDSHSYEQYFGPGTRLTVT.

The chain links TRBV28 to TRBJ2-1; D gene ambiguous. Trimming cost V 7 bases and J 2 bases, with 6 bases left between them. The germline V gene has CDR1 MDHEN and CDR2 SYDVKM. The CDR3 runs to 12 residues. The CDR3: CASKGPYNEQFF. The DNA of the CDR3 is TGTGCCAGCAAAGGCCCCTACAATGAGCAGTTCTTC.